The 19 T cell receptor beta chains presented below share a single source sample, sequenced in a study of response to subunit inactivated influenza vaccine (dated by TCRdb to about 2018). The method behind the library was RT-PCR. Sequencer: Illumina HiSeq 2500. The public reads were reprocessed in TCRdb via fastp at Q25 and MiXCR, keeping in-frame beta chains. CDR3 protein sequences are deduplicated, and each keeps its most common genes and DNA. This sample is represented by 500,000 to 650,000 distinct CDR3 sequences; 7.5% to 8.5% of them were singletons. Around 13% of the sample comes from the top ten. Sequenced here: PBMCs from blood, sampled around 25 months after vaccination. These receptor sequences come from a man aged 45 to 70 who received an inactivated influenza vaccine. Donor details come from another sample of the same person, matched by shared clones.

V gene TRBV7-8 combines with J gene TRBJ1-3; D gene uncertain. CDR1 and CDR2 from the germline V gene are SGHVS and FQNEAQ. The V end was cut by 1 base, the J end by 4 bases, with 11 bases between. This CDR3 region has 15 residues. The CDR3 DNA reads TGTGCCAGCAGCTTAGTGAGGTCTATAGGAAACACCATATATTTT. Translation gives CASSLVRSIGNTIYF. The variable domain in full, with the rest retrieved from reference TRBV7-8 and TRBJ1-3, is GAGVSQSPRYKVAKRGQDVALRCDPISGHVSLFWYQQALGQGPEFLTYFQNEAQLDKSGLPSDRFFAERPEGSVSTLKIQRTQQEDSAVYLCASSLVRSIGNTIYFGEGSWLTVV.

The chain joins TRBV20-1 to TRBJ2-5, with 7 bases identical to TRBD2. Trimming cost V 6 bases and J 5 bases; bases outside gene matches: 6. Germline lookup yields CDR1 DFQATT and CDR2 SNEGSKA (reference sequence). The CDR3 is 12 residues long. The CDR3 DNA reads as TGCAGTGCACAGCGGGGCCGGGAGACCCAGTACTTC. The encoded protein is CSAQRGRETQYF.

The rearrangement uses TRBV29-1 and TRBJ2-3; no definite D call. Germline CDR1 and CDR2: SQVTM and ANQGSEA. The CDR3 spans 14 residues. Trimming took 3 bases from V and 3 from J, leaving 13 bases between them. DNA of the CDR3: TGCAGCGTTGACCCGAAAATAAGGACAGATACGCAGTATTTT. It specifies CSVDPKIRTDTQYF.

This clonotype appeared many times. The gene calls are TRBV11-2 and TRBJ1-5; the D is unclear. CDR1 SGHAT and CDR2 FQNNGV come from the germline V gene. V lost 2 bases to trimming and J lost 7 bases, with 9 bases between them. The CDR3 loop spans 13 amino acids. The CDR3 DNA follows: TGTGCCAGCAGCTTAAATCAGAGACAGCCCCAGCATTTT. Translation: CASSLNQRQPQHF.

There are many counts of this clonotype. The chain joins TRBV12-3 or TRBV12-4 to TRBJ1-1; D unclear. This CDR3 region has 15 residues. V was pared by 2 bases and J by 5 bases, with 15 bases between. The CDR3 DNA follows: TGTGCCAGCAGTTTAAAAGTCCATCGGGGAACTGAAGCTTTCTTT. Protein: CASSLKVHRGTEAFF.

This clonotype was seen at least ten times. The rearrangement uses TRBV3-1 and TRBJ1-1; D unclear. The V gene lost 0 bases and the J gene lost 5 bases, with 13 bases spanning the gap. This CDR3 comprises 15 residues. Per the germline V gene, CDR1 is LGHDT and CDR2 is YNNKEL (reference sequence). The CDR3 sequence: CASSQDQGSATEAFF. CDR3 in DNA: TGTGCCAGCAGCCAAGATCAAGGCTCGGCTACTGAAGCTTTCTTT.

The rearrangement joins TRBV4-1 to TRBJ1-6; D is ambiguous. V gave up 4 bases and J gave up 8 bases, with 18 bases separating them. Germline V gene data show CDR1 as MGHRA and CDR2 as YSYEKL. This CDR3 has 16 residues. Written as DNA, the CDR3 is TGCGCCAGCAGCCGAGAGAATCCGGCGCTGGATTCACCCCTCCACTTT. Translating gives CASSRENPALDSPLHF.

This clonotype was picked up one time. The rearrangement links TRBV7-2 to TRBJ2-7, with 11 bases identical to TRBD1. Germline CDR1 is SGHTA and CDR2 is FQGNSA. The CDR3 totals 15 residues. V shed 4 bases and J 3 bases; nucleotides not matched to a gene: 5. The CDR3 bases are TGTGCCAGCAGCTCCAGCGGGACAGGGGGCTACGAGCAGTACTTC. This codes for CASSSSGTGGYEQYF.

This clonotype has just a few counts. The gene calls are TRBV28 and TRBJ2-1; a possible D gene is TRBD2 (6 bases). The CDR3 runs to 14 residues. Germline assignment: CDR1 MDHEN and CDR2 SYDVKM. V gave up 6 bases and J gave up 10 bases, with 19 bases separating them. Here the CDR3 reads CASSQRDGRGEQFF. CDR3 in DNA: TGTGCCAGCAGCCAACGGGACGGTCGGGGGGAGCAGTTCTTC. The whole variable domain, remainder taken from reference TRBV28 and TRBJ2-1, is DVKVTQSSRYLVKRTGEKVFLECVQDMDHENMFWYRQDPGLGLRLIYFSYDVKMKEKGDIPEGYSVSREKKERFSLILESASTNQTSMYLCASSQRDGRGEQFFGPGTRLTVL.

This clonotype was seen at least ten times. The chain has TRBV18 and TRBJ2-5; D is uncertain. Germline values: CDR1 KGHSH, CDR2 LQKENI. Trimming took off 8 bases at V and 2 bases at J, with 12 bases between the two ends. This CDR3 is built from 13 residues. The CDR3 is CASTTRSQETQYF. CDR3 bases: TGTGCCAGCACCACCCGGAGTCAAGAGACCCAGTACTTC.

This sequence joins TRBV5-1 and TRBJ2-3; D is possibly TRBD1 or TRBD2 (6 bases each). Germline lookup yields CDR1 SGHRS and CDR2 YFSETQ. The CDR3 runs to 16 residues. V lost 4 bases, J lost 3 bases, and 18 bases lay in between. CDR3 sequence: CASSPGRRGWTDTQYF. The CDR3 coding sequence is TGCGCCAGCAGCCCTGGGCGGAGGGGGTGGACAGATACGCAGTATTTT.

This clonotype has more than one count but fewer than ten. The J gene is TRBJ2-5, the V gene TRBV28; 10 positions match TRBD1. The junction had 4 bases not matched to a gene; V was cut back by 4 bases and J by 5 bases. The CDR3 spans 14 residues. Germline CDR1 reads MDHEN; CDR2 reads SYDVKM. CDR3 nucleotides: TGTGCCAGCAGTTGGGGGACAGGGGTGGAGACCCAGTACTTC. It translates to CASSWGTGVETQYF. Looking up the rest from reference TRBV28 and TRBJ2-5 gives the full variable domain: DVKVTQSSRYLVKRTGEKVFLECVQDMDHENMFWYRQDPGLGLRLIYFSYDVKMKEKGDIPEGYSVSREKKERFSLILESASTNQTSMYLCASSWGTGVETQYFGPGTRLLVL.

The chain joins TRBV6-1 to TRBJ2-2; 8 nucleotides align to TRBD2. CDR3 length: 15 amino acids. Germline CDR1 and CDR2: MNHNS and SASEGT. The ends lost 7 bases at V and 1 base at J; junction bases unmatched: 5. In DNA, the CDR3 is TGTGCCAGCATCCCTCTAGCGGGGAACACCGGGGAGCTGTTTTTT. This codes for CASIPLAGNTGELFF.

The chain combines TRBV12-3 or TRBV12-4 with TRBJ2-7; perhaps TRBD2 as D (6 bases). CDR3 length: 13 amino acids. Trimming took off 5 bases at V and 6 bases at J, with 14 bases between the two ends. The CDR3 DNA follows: TGTGCCAGCAGTACGGGGGTCAGAGGCGAGCAGTACTTC. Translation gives CASSTGVRGEQYF.

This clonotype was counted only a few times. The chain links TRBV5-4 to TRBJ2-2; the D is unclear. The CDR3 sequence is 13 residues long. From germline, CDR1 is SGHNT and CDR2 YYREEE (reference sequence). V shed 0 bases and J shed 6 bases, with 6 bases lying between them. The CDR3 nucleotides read TGTGCCAGCAGCTTGGTATTTTCCGGGGAGCTGTTTTTT. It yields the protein CASSLVFSGELFF.

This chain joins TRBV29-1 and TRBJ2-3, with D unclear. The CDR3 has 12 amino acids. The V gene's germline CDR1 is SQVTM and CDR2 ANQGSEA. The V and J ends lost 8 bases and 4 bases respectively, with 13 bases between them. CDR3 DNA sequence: TGCAGCCCGTCGAGTCCCCCAGATACGCAGTATTTT. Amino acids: CSPSSPPDTQYF.

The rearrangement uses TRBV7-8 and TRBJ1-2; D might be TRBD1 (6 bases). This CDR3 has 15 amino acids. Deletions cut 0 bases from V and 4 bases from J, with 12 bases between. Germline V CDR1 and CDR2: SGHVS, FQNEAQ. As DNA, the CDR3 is TGTGCCAGCAGCTTAGCGACAGGCTCCCCCTATGGCTACACCTTC. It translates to CASSLATGSPYGYTF.

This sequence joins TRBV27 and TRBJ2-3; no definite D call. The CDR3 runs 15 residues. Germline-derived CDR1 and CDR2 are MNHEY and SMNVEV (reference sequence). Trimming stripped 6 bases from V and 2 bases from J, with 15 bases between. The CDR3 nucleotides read TGTGCCAGCAGAGACATCAGCTACTTCACAGATACGCAGTATTTT. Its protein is CASRDISYFTDTQYF.

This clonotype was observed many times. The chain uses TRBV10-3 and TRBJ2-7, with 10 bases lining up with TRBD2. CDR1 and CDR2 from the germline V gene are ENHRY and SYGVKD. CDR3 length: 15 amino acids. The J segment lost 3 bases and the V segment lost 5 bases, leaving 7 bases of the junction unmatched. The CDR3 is CAISPSGSPGYEQYF. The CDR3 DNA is TGTGCCATCAGTCCTAGCGGGAGCCCCGGCTACGAGCAGTACTTC.